This TCR beta chain was observed in a study of blood T cell repertoires in COVID-19. The wider study: Acute and convalescent COVID-19 specimens originated in the United States, Italy and Spain. T cells, B-cell-depleted T cells, or PBMCs provided the cDNA or gDNA that served as material.

The V and J ends lost 11 bases and 8 bases respectively, with 21 bases between them. The V gene's germline CDR1 is MNHEY and CDR2 SVGAGI. This CDR3 region has 13 residues. Original processing notes: The assay estimated nucleated cells by amplifying reference gene primers. Using immunoSEQ multiplex PCR, the repertoire was profiled, and TCRdb retains in-frame clones only, with some absent. D and trimming were read from the DNA, whereas the V and J calls and clone size are those reported in that table. The sample includes 150,000 to 200,000 clones, approximately 90% of them seen just once. Material: peripheral blood. This receptor was identified in a young man with acute or convalescent COVID-19. This chain uses TRBV6-5 with TRBJ1-2; maybe TRBD1 (6 bases). The CDR3 reads CAAEPGGAKGYTF. The CDR3 DNA sequence: TGTGCCGCCGAGCCGGGGGGGGCAAAAGGCTACACCTTC.